This entry describes one TCR beta chain. Its antigen remains unknown. The table came from immunoSEQ multiplex PCR; TCRdb's copy has only in-frame clones and leaves some out. The sample includes some 85,000 clones, around 86% of them seen just once. The data were obtained in a study of OX40 agonist ivuxolimab in advanced cancers. The overall study: Subjects had a mean age of about 65 years, with a range of about 23 to 85; less than 90% were male. Three patients had partial responses: one hepatocellular carcinoma, two cutaneous melanoma. Study conclusions and caveats: The expanded peripheral T cells' antigen specificity was not determined.

The CDR3 has 14 amino acids. Germline CDR1 reads ENHRY; CDR2 reads SYGVKD. V was pared by 6 bases and J by 3 bases, with 3 bases of the junction left unmatched. At cycle 4 day 1, cycle 7 day 1, and baseline, blood was sampled. The specimen comprised CD4+ or CD8+ T cells sorted from blood, sampled in a trial of the OX40 agonist ivuxolimab. The V and J genes are TRBV10-3 and TRBJ2-7; 12 bases are shared with TRBD1. The source is an adult with an advanced solid tumor such as melanoma, head and neck, liver or kidney cancer. CDR3 nucleotide sequence: TGTGCCATCAGCGGGACAGGGGGCAGCTACGAGCAGTACTTC. Protein sequence: CAISGTGGSYEQYF.